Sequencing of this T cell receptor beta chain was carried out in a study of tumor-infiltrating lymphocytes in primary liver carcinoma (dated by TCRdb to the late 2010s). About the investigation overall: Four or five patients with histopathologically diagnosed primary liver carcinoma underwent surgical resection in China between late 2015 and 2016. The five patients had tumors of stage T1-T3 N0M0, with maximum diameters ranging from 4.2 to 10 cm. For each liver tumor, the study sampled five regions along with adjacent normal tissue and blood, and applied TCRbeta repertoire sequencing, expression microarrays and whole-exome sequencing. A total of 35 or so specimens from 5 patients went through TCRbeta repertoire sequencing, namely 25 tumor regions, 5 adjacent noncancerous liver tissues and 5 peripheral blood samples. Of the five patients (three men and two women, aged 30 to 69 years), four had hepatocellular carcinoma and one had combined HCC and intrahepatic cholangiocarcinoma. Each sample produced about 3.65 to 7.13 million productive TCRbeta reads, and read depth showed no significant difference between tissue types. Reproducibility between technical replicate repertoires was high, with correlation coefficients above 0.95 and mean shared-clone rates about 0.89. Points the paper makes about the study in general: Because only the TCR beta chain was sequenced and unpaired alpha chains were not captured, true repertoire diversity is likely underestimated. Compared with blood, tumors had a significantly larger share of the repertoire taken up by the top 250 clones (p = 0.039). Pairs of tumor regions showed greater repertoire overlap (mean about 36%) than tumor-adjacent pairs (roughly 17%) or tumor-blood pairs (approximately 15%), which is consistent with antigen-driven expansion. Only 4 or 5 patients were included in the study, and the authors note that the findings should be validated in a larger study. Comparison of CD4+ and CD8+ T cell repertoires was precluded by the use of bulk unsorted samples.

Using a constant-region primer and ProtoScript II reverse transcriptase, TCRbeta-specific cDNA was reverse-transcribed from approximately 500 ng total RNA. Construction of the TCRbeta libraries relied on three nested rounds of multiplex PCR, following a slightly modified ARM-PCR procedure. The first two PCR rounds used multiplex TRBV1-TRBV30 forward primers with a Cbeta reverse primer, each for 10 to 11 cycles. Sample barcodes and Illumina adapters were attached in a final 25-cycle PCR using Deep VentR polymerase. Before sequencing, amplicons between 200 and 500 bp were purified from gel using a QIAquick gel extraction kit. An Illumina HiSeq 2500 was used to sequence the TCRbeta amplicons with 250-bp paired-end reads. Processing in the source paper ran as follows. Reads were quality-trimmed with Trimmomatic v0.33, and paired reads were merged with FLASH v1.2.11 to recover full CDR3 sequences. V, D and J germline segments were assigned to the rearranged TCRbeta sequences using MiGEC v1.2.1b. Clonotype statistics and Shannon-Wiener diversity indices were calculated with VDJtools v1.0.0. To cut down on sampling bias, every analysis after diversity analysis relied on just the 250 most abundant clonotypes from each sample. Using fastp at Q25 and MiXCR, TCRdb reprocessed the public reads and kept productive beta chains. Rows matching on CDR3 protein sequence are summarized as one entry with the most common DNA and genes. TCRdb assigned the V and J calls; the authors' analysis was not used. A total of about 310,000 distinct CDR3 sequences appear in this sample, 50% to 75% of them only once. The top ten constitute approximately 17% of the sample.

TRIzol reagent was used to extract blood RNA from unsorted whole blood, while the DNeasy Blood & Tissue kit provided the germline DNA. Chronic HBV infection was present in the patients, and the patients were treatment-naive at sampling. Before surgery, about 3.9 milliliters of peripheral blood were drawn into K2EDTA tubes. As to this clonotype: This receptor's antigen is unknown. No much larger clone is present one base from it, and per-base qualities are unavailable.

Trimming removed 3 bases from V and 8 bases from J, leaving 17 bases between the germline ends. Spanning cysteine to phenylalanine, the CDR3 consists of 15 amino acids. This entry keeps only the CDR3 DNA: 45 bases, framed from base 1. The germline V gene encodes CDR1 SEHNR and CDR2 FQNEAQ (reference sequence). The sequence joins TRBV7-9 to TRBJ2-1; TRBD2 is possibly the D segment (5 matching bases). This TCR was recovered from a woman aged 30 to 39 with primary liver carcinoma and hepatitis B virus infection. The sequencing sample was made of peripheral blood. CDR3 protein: CASSFGTGFLDEQFF. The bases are TGTGCCAGCAGCTTTGGAACGGGATTTTTGGATGAGCAGTTCTTC.